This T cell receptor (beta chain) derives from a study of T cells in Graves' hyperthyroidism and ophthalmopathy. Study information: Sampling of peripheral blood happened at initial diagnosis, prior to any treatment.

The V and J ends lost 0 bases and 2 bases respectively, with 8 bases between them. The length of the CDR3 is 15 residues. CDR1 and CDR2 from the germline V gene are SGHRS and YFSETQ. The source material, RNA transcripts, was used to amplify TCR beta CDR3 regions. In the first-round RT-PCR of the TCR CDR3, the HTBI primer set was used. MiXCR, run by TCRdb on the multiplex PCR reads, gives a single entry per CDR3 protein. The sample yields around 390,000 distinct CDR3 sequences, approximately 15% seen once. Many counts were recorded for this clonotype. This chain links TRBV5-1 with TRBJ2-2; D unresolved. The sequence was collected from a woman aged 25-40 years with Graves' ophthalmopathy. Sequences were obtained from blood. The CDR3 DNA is TGCGCCAGCAGCTTGGCCAGCCTTAACACCGGGGAGCTGTTTTTT. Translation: CASSLASLNTGELFF. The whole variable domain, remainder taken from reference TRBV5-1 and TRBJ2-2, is KAGVTQTPRYLIKTRGQQVTLSCSPISGHRSVSWYQQTPGQGLQFLFEYFSETQRNKGNFPGRFSGRQFSNSRSEMNVSTLELGDSALYLCASSLASLNTGELFFGEGSRLTVL.